One and the same sample provided the 5 T cell receptor beta chains below, sequenced in a study of T cells in tuberculosis. Profiling relied on immunoSEQ multiplex PCR, and the TCRdb table lists in-frame clones only, not all of them. The table includes tens of thousands of clones, about 95% detected once. The material sequenced was PBMCs. These TCRs come from a donor aged 10-29 years with latent tuberculosis or without tuberculosis infection.

The chain joins TRBV6-5 to TRBJ1-5; possible D gene TRBD1, 6 bases. Per germline, CDR1 MNHEY and CDR2 SVGAGI. The CDR3 spans 15 residues. The V and J ends lost 6 bases and 1 base respectively, with 13 bases between them. The CDR3 spells CASRPTTGSNQPQHF. In DNA, the CDR3 is TGTGCCAGCAGGCCAACGACAGGAAGCAATCAGCCCCAGCATTTT.

This clone was detected once. The genes are TRBV6-5 and TRBJ2-7, with D perhaps matching TRBD2 (5 bases). Germline CDR1 and CDR2: MNHEY and SVGAGI. V gave up 2 bases and J gave up 0 bases, with 8 bases separating them. The CDR3 loop spans 14 amino acids. The CDR3 sequence: CASSYTRGSYEQYF. For the CDR3, the DNA is TGTGCCAGCAGTTACACCCGGGGCTCCTACGAGCAGTACTTC.

The chain couples TRBV6-5 to TRBJ1-1; 10 bases are a match to TRBD1. Germline CDR1 and CDR2: MNHEY and SVGAGI. The length of the CDR3 is 15 residues. The V gene end was trimmed by 6 bases and the J gene end by 1 base; junction bases not matched to a gene: 5. CDR3: CASRSRDRGNTEAFF. The CDR3 bases are TGTGCCAGCAGGAGCCGGGACAGGGGGAACACTGAAGCTTTCTTT.

For the CDR3, the DNA is TGCGCCAGCAGATGGACAGGCAGAACCACTGAAGCTTTCTTT. It yields the protein CASRWTGRTTEAFF. The chain uses TRBV5-1 and TRBJ1-1, with 7 bases fitting TRBD1. Germline CDR1 SGHRS, CDR2 YFSETQ. With 5 bases clipped from V and 4 bases from J, the junction kept 8 bases outside the gene matches. CDR3 length equals 14 residues.

The rearrangement uses TRBV2 and TRBJ2-1, with a tentative D call TRBD2 (5 bases). V shed 6 bases and J shed 0 bases, with 12 bases lying between them. Germline V gives CDR1 SNHLY, CDR2 FYNNEI. The CDR3 is made up of 15 amino acids. The CDR3 region has the DNA TGTGCCAGCAGGGCCAGCGGCAGCTCCTACAATGAGCAGTTCTTC. Translated: CASRASGSSYNEQFF.